This passage covers 2 T cell receptor beta chains from one sample sequenced in a study of blood T cell repertoires in COVID-19 (dated by TCRdb to between 2020 and 2021). The library relied on the immunoSEQ multiplex PCR assay. TCRdb retrieved this table from immuneACCESS and kept in-frame rearrangements only. Not all clones are present; in checked studies, unresolved V genes account for under half, and no reason is known for the remainder. Counted in this sample were about 220,000 clones; around 80% of them appeared once. Jointly, the top ten make up 15% to 20% of the sample. Material for sequencing was peripheral blood. The receptors come from a man aged 25-40 years with active or convalescent COVID-19.

V and J are TRBV28 and TRBJ1-2; 8 bases match TRBD1. Germline CDR1 MDHEN, CDR2 SYDVKM. The CDR3 extends over 16 amino acids. V was pared by 6 bases and J by 4 bases, with 13 bases of the junction left unmatched. In DNA, the CDR3 is TGTGCCAGCAGAGGCGGGGGAACAGGGGGGAGCTATGGCTACACCTTC. Protein sequence: CASRGGGTGGSYGYTF.

The rearrangement joins TRBV5-5 to TRBJ1-1, with a weak D call TRBD1 (6 bases). Trimming cost V 1 base and J 2 bases, with 12 bases left between them. This CDR3 is built from 15 residues. The germline V gene encodes CDR1 SGHKS and CDR2 YYEKEE (reference sequence). As DNA, the CDR3 is TGTGCCAGCAGCTTGATTGGGACATCCAACACTGAAGCTTTCTTT. It specifies CASSLIGTSNTEAFF.